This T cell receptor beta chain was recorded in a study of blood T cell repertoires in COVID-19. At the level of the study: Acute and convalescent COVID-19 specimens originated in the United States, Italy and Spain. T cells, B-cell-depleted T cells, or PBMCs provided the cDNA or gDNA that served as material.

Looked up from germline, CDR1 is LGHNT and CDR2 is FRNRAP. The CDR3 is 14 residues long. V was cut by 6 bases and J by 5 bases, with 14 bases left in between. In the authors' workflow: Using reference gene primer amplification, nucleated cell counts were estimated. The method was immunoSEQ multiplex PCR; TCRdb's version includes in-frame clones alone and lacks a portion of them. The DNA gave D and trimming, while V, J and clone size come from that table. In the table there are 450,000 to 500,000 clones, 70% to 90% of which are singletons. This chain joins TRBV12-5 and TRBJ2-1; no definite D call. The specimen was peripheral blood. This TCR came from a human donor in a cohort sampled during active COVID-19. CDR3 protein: CASGLGFRDNEQFF. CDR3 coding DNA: TGTGCTAGTGGCCTAGGTTTTCGGGACAATGAGCAGTTCTTC. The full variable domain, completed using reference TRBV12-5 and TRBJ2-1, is DARVTQTPRHKVTEMGQEVTMRCQPILGHNTVFWYRQTMMQGLELLAYFRNRAPLDDSGMPKDRFSAEMPDATLATLKIQPSEPRDSAVYFCASGLGFRDNEQFFGPGTRLTVL.